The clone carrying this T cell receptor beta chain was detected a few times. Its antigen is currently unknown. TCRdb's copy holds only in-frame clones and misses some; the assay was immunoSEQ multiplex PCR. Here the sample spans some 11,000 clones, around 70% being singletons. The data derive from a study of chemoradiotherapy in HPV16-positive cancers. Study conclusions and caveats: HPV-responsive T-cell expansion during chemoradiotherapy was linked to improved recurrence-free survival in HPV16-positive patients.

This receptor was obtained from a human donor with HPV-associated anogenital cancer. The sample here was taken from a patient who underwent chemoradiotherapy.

As DNA, the CDR3 is TGTGCCATCAGTGTAGTGGGGTCCTACGAGCAGTACTTC. Protein product: CAISVVGSYEQYF. The genes are TRBV10-3 and TRBJ2-7; no reliable D call. The length of the CDR3 is 13 residues. V dropped 4 bases and J dropped 1 base, with 8 bases sitting between them. Germline lookup yields CDR1 ENHRY and CDR2 SYGVKD.